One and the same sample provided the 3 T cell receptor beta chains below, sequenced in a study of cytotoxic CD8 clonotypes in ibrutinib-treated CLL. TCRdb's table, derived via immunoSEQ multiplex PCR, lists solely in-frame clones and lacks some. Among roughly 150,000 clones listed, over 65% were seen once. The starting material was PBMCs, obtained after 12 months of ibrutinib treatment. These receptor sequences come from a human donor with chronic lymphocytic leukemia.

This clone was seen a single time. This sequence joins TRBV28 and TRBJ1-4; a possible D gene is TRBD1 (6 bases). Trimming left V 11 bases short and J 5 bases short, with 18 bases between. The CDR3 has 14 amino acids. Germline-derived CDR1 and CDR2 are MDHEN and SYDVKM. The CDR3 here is CAVNMGGPNEKLFF. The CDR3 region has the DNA TGTGCCGTTAATATGGGGGGGCCCAATGAAAAACTGTTTTTT.

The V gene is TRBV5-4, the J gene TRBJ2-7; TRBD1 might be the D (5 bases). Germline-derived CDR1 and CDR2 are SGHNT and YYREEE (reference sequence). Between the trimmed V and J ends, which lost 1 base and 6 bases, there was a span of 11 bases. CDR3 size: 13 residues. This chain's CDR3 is CASSLSGFLEQYF. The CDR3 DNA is TGTGCCAGCAGCTTGTCAGGGTTCCTCGAGCAGTACTTC. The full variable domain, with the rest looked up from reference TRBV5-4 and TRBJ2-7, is ETGVTQSPTHLIKTRGQQVTLRCSSQSGHNTVSWYQQALGQGPQFIFQYYREEENGRGNFPPRFSGLQFPNYSSELNVNALELDDSALYLCASSLSGFLEQYFGPGTRLTVT.

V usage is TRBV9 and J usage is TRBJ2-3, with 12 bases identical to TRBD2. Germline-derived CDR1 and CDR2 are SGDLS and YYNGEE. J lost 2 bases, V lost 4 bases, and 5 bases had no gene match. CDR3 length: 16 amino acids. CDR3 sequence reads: CASSPRTSGNTDTQYF. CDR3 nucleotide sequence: TGTGCCAGCAGCCCCAGGACTAGCGGGAACACAGATACGCAGTATTTT.